This TCR beta chain was identified during a study of T-cell reconstitution after alpha-beta-depleted transplantation in children. Overall study results and limits: Some patients' high day-60 TCRbeta diversity was attributed to recipient cells surviving conditioning.

This clonotype has just a few counts. Its antigen is unknown. Germline values: CDR1 MNHNS, CDR2 SASEGT. V lost 4 bases and J lost 5, with 12 bases in between. The CDR3 is 14 amino acids. The library targeted TCRbeta and was prepared with unique molecular identifiers. TCRdb ran MiXCR on the PCR reads and lists one entry per CDR3 protein. The sample lists approximately 210,000 distinct CDR3 sequences; roughly 15% were seen once. This clonotype was obtained from a male patient between 2 and 15 years old who had a stem cell transplant for acute lymphoblastic leukemia, so the T cells may come from the graft donor. This material consisted of PBMCs, mostly from graft donor cells, taken 360 days after TCRalphabeta/CD19-depleted stem cell transplant. This rearrangement joins TRBV6-1 to TRBJ2-1; D is tentatively TRBD1 or TRBD2 (5 bases each). CDR3 region: CASSVGTLNNEQFF. DNA of the CDR3: TGTGCCAGCAGTGTGGGGACCCTCAACAATGAGCAGTTCTTC.